What follows are 13 T cell receptor beta chains derived from one specimen sequenced in a study of blood T cell repertoires in COVID-19. TCRdb keeps only in-frame clones here, not all; method: immunoSEQ multiplex PCR. The profile shows tens of thousands of clones, 70% to 90% of them singletons. Sequenced input: peripheral blood. The receptors were sampled from a human donor in a cohort sampled during active COVID-19.

J is TRBJ2-1 and V is TRBV6-6; D call uncertain. The CDR3 sequence is 14 residues long. Germline assignment: CDR1 MNHNY and CDR2 SVGAGI (reference sequence). Trimming took off 7 bases at V and 3 bases at J, with 13 bases between the two ends. The CDR3 DNA is TGTGCCAGCACCTCGTCGCTAAACTACAATGAGCAGTTCTTC. This translates into CASTSSLNYNEQFF.

The chain uses TRBV7-9 and TRBJ2-5; TRBD2 matches 14 bases. This CDR3 is 17 amino acids long. V was clipped by 5 bases and J by 5 bases; unmatched bases: 10. The germline gives CDR1 SEHNR, CDR2 FQNEAQ (reference sequence). In DNA form, the CDR3 reads TGTGCCAGCAGCCCACCGACTAGCGGGGGGGCCTGGGAGACCCAGTACTTC. Amino acids: CASSPPTSGGAWETQYF.

The chain combines TRBV7-9 with TRBJ2-3; 8 bases agree with TRBD2. The CDR3 extends over 15 amino acids. Trimming cost V 5 bases and J 5 bases; bases outside gene matches: 9. The germline gives CDR1 SEHNR, CDR2 FQNEAQ (reference sequence). The chain's CDR3 is CASSEPSGSRDTQYF. DNA for the CDR3: TGTGCCAGCAGCGAACCTAGCGGGTCCCGAGATACGCAGTATTTT.

The chain uses TRBV18 and TRBJ1-3, with no clear D. In germline, CDR1 is KGHSH, CDR2 LQKENI. Trimming left V 0 bases short and J 3 bases short, with 9 bases between. CDR3 length: 15 residues. The DNA for the CDR3 is TGTGCCAGCTCACCACCTGGGCAGGTTGGAAACACCATATATTTT. As protein: CASSPPGQVGNTIYF.

The chain employs TRBV5-5 and TRBJ1-1, with no clear D. The V end lost 0 bases, the J end lost 1 base, and 16 bases lay between the germline ends. The CDR3 spans 17 residues. Germline CDR1 SGHKS, CDR2 YYEKEE (reference sequence). As DNA, the CDR3 is TGTGCCAGCAGCTTGGCCCTCGGCGGGCGCGGGAACACTGAAGCTTTCTTT. It is translated as CASSLALGGRGNTEAFF. Full variable domain (missing parts from reference TRBV5-5 and TRBJ1-1): DAGVTQSPTHLIKTRGQQVTLRCSPISGHKSVSWYQQVLGQGPQFIFQYYEKEERGRGNFPDRFSARQFPNYSSELNVNALLLGDSALYLCASSLALGGRGNTEAFFGQGTRLTVV.

This rearrangement joins TRBV4-3 to TRBJ2-7; 12 bases are a match to TRBD2. V gave up 3 bases and J gave up 6 bases; unmatched junction bases: 9. This CDR3 comprises 16 residues. Germline V gene data show CDR1 as LGHNA and CDR2 as YSLEER. The CDR3 DNA sequence: TGCGCCAGCAGCCAGGAACTAGCGGGGGGCTCCGGCGAGCAGTACTTC. Amino acid sequence: CASSQELAGGSGEQYF.

The chain is built from TRBV3-1 (or the pseudogene TRBV3-2) and TRBJ2-7; 10 nucleotides agree with TRBD2. Germline CDR1 reads LGHDT; CDR2 reads YNNKEL (reference sequence). The CDR3 covers 19 residues. With 2 bases clipped from V and 3 bases from J, the junction kept 16 bases outside the gene matches. CDR3 sequence (DNA): TGTGCCAGCAGCCAACTTATAGCGGGGGGAAGTAAAGACTACTACGAGCAGTACTTC. This codes for CASSQLIAGGSKDYYEQYF.

The V call is TRBV30, the J call TRBJ2-7; TRBD1 matches at 7 bases. Germline CDR1 reads GTSNPN; CDR2 reads SVGIG (reference sequence). The CDR3 has 13 amino acids. Trimming cost V 4 bases and J 6 bases; bases outside gene matches: 9. As DNA, the CDR3 is TGTGCCTGGACCCCGACAGGGACCCGCGAGCAGTACTTC. Protein: CAWTPTGTREQYF.

The chain is built from TRBV30 and TRBJ1-4; 7 bases map to TRBD1. V lost 2 bases to trimming and J lost 7 bases; unmatched junction nucleotides: 10. In germline, CDR1 is GTSNPN, CDR2 SVGIG (reference sequence). There are 15 residues in the CDR3. The CDR3: CAWSTLRGSSEKLFF. As DNA, the CDR3 is TGTGCCTGGAGTACTCTCAGGGGGTCCTCTGAAAAACTGTTTTTT.

The chain recombines TRBV5-6 with TRBJ2-1; D not resolved. Germline assignment: CDR1 SGHDT and CDR2 YYEEEE. V was clipped by 0 bases and J by 2 bases, with 6 bases between them. CDR3 length: 14 amino acids. The CDR3 DNA reads TGTGCCAGCAGCTTGGGGCTGGCCTACAATGAGCAGTTCTTC. Encoded protein: CASSLGLAYNEQFF.

V is TRBV6-5 and J is TRBJ1-5, with 8 bases that match TRBD1. V gave up 7 bases and J gave up 9 bases; unmatched junction bases: 5. The germline V gene has CDR1 MNHEY and CDR2 SVGAGI. The CDR3 length is 12 residues. This chain's CDR3 is CASTTGERPQHF. CDR3 coding DNA: TGTGCCAGCACGACAGGGGAAAGGCCCCAGCATTTT.

This chain uses TRBV5-4 with TRBJ2-5, with TRBD2 matching over 9 bases. V gave up 4 bases and J gave up 9 bases; unmatched junction bases: 22. CDR3 length: 18 residues. CDR1 is SGHNT, CDR2 YYREEE, per germline (reference sequence). The CDR3 is CASSGGGPSGARPASQYF. CDR3 DNA: TGTGCCAGCAGCGGGGGGGGGCCTAGCGGGGCCCGCCCGGCGTCCCAGTACTTC.

The chain uses TRBV7-9 and TRBJ2-1; 13 nucleotides line up with TRBD2. Germline lookup yields CDR1 SEHNR and CDR2 FQNEAQ (reference sequence). Losses at the gene ends were 10 bases for V and 5 bases for J; bases not matched to a gene: 5. The CDR3 covers 14 residues. CDR3 nucleotides: TGTGCCATCCCGACTAGCGGGGGGAACAATGAGCAGTTCTTC. The encoded protein is CAIPTSGGNNEQFF.